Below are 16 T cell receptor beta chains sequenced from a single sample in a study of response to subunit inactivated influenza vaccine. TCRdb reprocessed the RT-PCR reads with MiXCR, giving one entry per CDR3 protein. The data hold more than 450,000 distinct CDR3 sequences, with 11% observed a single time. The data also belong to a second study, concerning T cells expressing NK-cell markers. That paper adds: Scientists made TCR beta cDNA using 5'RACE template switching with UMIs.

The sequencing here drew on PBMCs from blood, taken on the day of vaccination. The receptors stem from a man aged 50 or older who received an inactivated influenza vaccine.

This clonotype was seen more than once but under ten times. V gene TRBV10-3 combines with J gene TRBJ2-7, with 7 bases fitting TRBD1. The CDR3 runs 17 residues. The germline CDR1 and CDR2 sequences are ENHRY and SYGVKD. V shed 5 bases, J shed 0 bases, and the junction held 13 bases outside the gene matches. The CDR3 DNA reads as TGTGCCATCAGTAAGACTTCACAGGGGAACCCCTCCTACGAGCAGTACTTC. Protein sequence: CAISKTSQGNPSYEQYF.

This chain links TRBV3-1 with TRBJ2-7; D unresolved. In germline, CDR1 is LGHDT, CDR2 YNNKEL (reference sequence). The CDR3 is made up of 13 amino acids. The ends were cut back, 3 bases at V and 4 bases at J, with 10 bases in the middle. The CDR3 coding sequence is TGTGCCAGCAGCCACCTAGGTGAATACGAGCAGTACTTC. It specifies CASSHLGEYEQYF.

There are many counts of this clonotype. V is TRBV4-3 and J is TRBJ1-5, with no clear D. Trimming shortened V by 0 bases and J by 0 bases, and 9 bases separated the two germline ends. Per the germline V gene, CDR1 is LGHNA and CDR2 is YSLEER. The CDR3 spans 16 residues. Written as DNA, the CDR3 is TGCGCCAGCAGCCAAGAAGCATTTTATAGCAATCAGCCCCAGCATTTT. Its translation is CASSQEAFYSNQPQHF.

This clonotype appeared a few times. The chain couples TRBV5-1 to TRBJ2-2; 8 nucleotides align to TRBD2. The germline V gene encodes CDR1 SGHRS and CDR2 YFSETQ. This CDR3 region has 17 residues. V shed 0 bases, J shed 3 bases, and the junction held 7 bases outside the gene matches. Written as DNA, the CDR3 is TGCGCCAGCAGCTTGGCCGGGGGGGGGACCTACACCGGGGAGCTGTTTTTT. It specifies CASSLAGGGTYTGELFF.

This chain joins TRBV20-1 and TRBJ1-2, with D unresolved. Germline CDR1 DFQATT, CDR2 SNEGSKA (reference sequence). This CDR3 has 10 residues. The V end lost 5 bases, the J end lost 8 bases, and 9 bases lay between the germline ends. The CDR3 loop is CSAGRGGYTF. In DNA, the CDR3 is TGCAGTGCTGGCCGTGGGGGCTACACCTTC.

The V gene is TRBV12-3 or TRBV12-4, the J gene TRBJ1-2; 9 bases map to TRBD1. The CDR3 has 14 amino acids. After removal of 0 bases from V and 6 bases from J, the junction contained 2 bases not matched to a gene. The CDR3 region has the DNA TGTGCCAGCAGTTTAGCGGACAGGGGAGATGGCTACACCTTC. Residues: CASSLADRGDGYTF.

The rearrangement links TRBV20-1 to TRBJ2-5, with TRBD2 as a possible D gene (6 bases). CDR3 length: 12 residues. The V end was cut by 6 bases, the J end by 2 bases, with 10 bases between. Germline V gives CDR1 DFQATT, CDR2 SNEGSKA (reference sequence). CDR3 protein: CSAAGRQETQYF. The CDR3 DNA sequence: TGCAGTGCCGCTGGGAGGCAAGAGACCCAGTACTTC.

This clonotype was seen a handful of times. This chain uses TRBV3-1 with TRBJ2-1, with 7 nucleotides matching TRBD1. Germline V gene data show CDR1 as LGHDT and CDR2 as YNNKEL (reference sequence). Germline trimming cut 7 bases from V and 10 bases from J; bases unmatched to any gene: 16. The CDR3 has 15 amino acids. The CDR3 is CASKGTATLLGEQFF. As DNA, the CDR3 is TGTGCCAGCAAAGGGACAGCCACCCTTCTGGGCGAGCAGTTCTTC.

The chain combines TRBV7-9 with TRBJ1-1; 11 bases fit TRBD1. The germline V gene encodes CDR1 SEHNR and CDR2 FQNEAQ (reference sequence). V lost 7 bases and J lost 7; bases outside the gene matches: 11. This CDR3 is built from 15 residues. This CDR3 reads CASNPRTGGRGEAFF. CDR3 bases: TGTGCCAGCAACCCCCGGACAGGGGGCCGCGGTGAAGCTTTCTTT.

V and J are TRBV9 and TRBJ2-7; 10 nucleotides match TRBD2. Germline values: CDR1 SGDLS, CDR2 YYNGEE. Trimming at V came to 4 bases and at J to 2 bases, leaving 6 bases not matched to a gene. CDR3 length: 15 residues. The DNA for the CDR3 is TGTGCCAGCAGCTCTAGCGGGAGCGGGGCCTACGAGCAGTACTTC. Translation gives CASSSSGSGAYEQYF.

In nucleotides, the CDR3 is TGTGCCATCGGAGGATCACGATACGAGCAGTACTTC. Translation: CAIGGSRYEQYF. V gene TRBV10-3 combines with J gene TRBJ2-7; perhaps TRBD2 as D (5 bases). Trimming stripped 8 bases from V and 4 bases from J, with 12 bases between. This CDR3 is built from 12 residues. The germline CDR1 and CDR2 sequences are ENHRY and SYGVKD.

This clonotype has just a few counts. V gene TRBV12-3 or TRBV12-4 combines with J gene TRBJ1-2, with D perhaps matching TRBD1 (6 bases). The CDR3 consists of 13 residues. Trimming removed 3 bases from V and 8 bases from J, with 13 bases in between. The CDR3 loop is CASSFLAGEGYTF. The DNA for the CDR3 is TGTGCCAGCAGTTTCCTGGCAGGGGAGGGCTACACCTTC.

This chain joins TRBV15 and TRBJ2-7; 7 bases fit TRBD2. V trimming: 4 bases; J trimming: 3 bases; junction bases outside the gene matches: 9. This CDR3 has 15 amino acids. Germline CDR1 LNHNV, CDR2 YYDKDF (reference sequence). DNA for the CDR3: TGTGCCACCAGCACTTGGGGGGAGGGGATCTACGAGCAGTACTTC. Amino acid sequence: CATSTWGEGIYEQYF.

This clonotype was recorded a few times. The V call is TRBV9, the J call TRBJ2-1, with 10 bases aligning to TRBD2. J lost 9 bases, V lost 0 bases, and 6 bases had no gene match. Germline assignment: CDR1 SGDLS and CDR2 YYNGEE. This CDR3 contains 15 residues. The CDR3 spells CASSVGASGSTEQFF. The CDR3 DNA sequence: TGTGCCAGCAGCGTAGGGGCTAGCGGGAGTACTGAGCAGTTCTTC.

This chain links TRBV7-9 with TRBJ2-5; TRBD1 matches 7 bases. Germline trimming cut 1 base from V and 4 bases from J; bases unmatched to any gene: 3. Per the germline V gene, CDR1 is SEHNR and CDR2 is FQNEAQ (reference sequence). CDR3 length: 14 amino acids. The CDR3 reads CASSLGQGSETQYF. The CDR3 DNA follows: TGTGCCAGCAGCTTAGGACAGGGTTCAGAGACCCAGTACTTC.

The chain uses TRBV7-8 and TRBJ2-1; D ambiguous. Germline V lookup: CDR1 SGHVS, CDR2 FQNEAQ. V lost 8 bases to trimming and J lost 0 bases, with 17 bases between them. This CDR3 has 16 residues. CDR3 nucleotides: TGTGCCAGCTATTTGACGACACGGAGCTCCTACAATGAGCAGTTCTTC. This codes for CASYLTTRSSYNEQFF.